Each of the 20 T cell receptor beta chains below was sequenced from the same sample in a study of neurological immune-mediated disorders. TCRdb independently ran MiXCR on the 5' RACE reads; one entry per CDR3 protein. The sample includes more than 45,000 distinct CDR3 sequences, roughly 4.3% of them seen just once. The source material was PBMCs. Source of these receptors: a man aged 50 to 60 with multiple sclerosis.

This clonotype was detected many times. The J gene is TRBJ2-5, the V gene TRBV5-1, with TRBD1 matching 8 bases. This CDR3 is 16 amino acids long. The germline gives CDR1 SGHRS, CDR2 YFSETQ. The V segment lost 0 bases and the J segment 5 bases; nucleotides outside the gene matches: 9. The CDR3 DNA is TGCGCCAGCAGCTTGGCCCTGGGACAGGTCGTTGAGACCCAGTACTTC. This sequence encodes CASSLALGQVVETQYF.

This clonotype was counted at least ten times. This chain links TRBV3-1 with TRBJ2-7; D gene ambiguous. V lost 3 bases, J lost 5 bases, and 8 bases lay in between. Germline V lookup: CDR1 LGHDT, CDR2 YNNKEL (reference sequence). The CDR3 loop spans 12 amino acids. The CDR3 region has the DNA TGTGCCAGCAGCCAGTGGCCTAACGAGCAGTACTTC. Translated: CASSQWPNEQYF.

This clonotype was found many times. The V call is TRBV7-8, the J call TRBJ1-1; no firm D call. V dropped 1 base and J dropped 3 bases, with 6 bases sitting between them. The CDR3 extends over 13 amino acids. The germline V gene has CDR1 SGHVS and CDR2 FQNEAQ. The DNA of the CDR3 is TGTGCCAGCAGCTTAGAACAGTACACTGAAGCTTTCTTT. It is translated as CASSLEQYTEAFF.

This clonotype was detected many times. The CDR3 protein is CASSLSVDTEAFF. Here the CDR3 DNA reads TGTGCCAGCAGTTTGAGCGTGGACACTGAAGCTTTCTTT. The chain joins TRBV27 to TRBJ1-1; D gene ambiguous. V lost 3 bases and J 3 bases, leaving 8 bases between the germline ends. Germline V gene sequence: CDR1 MNHEY, CDR2 SMNVEV (reference sequence). This CDR3 has 13 amino acids.

This clonotype has at least ten counts. One junction end disagrees with the germline gene, perhaps due to a read error. The rearrangement links TRBV10-3 to TRBJ1-5, with D unresolved. The CDR3 length is 9 residues. CDR1 and CDR2 (germline): ENHRY, SYGVKD. This CDR3 is CAIIQPQNF. In nucleotides, the CDR3 is TGTGCCATCATTCAGCCCCAGAATTTT.

The table lists this clonotype with many counts. This chain joins TRBV25-1 and TRBJ2-7; 8 nucleotides match TRBD1. V lost 3 bases to trimming and J lost 4 bases; unmatched junction nucleotides: 5. CDR3 length equals 14 residues. Per germline, CDR1 MGHDK and CDR2 SYGVNS. CDR3 nucleotide sequence: TGTGCCAGCAGTGAGGCCAGGGGGCGGTACGAGCAGTACTTC. Its protein product is CASSEARGRYEQYF.

This clonotype was counted many times. This chain connects TRBV20-1 to TRBJ1-5; D is undetermined. Trimming took off 0 bases at V and 0 bases at J, with 15 bases between the two ends. The CDR3 is 17 residues long. CDR1 is DFQATT and CDR2 is SNEGSKA in the germline V gene (reference sequence). CDR3 nucleotide sequence: TGCAGTGCTAGAGATCGGGCAGTAGGATATAGCAATCAGCCCCAGCATTTT. Translating gives CSARDRAVGYSNQPQHF.

This clonotype was seen at least ten times. The CDR3 DNA sequence: TGTGCCAGCACCCGGACAGGGCTATACGAGCAGTACTTC. Translated, it gives CASTRTGLYEQYF. The chain uses TRBV12-3 or TRBV12-4 and TRBJ2-7, with 8 nucleotides matching TRBD1. J gave up 4 bases and V 7 bases, and 6 bases lay outside the gene matches. The CDR3 is 13 residues long.

This clonotype was seen a handful of times. The chain joins TRBV6-8 to TRBJ1-5; D might be TRBD1 (5 bases). Germline loops: CDR1 MNHGY, CDR2 SAAAGT. The length of the CDR3 is 18 residues. Trimming stripped 3 bases from V and 0 bases from J, with 18 bases between. CDR3: CASSYWPGKGYSNQPQHF. CDR3 sequence (DNA): TGTGCCAGCAGTTATTGGCCAGGCAAGGGGTATAGCAATCAGCCCCAGCATTTT.

The table lists this clonotype with many counts. The junction departs from germline at one end; a sequencing error may be responsible. The genes are TRBV7-8 and TRBJ1-6; D is undetermined. This CDR3 contains 15 residues. Germline assignment: CDR1 SGHVS and CDR2 FQNEAQ. The CDR3 DNA reads TGTGCCAGCAGCTTAGAATGGGTCGAGAGTTCACCCCTCAACTTT. Translated: CASSLEWVESSPLNF.

This clonotype was counted a few times. This could be a read error, since a much larger clone is one nucleotide away. The V and J genes are TRBV20-1 and TRBJ2-5, with D possibly being TRBD1 (5 bases). The length of the CDR3 is 15 residues. CDR1 is DFQATT and CDR2 is SNEGSKA in the germline V gene (reference sequence). The CDR3 DNA is TGCAGTGCCAAGAAGGGGCAACAAGTTTTGGAGACCAAGTACTTC. Its protein is CSAKKGQQVLETKYF.

There are many counts of this clonotype. This chain connects TRBV7-9 to TRBJ2-1; 8 bases fit TRBD1. CDR1 and CDR2 (germline): SEHNR, FQNEAQ (reference sequence). The length of the CDR3 is 15 residues. V was clipped by 4 bases and J by 1 base; unmatched bases: 3. The CDR3 region is CASSSGTGSYNEQFF. The CDR3 region has the DNA TGTGCCAGCAGCTCCGGGACAGGTTCCTACAATGAGCAGTTCTTC.

This clonotype came up many times. The V call is TRBV20-1, the J call TRBJ2-1, with D unclear. Looked up from germline, CDR1 is DFQATT and CDR2 is SNEGSKA (reference sequence). The CDR3 consists of 13 residues. V gave up 3 bases and J gave up 0 bases, with 6 bases separating them. CDR3 sequence: CSARRSSYNEQFF. The CDR3 DNA reads TGCAGTGCTAGGCGCAGCTCCTACAATGAGCAGTTCTTC.

This clonotype was detected many times. The chain uses TRBV7-9 and TRBJ2-7; D gene ambiguous. The CDR3 covers 14 residues. V was cut by 6 bases and J by 5 bases, with 17 bases left in between. The germline gives CDR1 SEHNR, CDR2 FQNEAQ (reference sequence). Here the CDR3 reads CASRNLLSQDEQYF. DNA of the CDR3: TGTGCCAGCAGAAATCTCCTTAGTCAGGACGAGCAGTACTTC.

At least ten counts were recorded for this clonotype. The genes are TRBV15 and TRBJ2-1; possible D gene TRBD1, 5 bases. The germline V and J ends were trimmed by 8 bases and 8 bases, with 16 bases remaining between them. The germline CDR1 and CDR2 sequences are LNHNV and YYDKDF (reference sequence). CDR3 length: 13 residues. The CDR3 spells CATGLRDHHEQFF. As DNA, the CDR3 is TGTGCCACCGGTCTCAGGGATCACCATGAGCAGTTCTTC.

This clonotype was counted at least ten times. This chain connects TRBV5-5 to TRBJ2-2; 7 bases line up with TRBD1. Trimming removed 5 bases from V and 4 bases from J; junction bases left unmatched: 5. Germline assignment: CDR1 SGHKS and CDR2 YYEKEE (reference sequence). The CDR3 length is 14 residues. The chain's CDR3 is CASRPGGGTGELFF. In DNA form, the CDR3 reads TGTGCCAGCAGACCAGGGGGTGGCACCGGGGAGCTGTTTTTT.

In this sample, this clonotype turned up many times. This chain joins TRBV24-1 and TRBJ2-1; no clear D gene. Germline V CDR1 and CDR2: KGHDR, SFDVKD. With 3 bases removed from V and 5 bases from J, the gap between germline ends came to 10 bases. This CDR3 comprises 14 residues. CDR3 bases: TGTGCCACCAGTGATCCCCGACTGGACAATGAGCAGTTCTTC. This sequence encodes CATSDPRLDNEQFF.

This clonotype was seen many times. V usage is TRBV7-8 and J usage is TRBJ1-4, with D possibly TRBD1 on 6 matching bases. In germline, CDR1 is SGHVS, CDR2 FQNEAQ. The CDR3 spans 15 residues. Trimming stripped 2 bases from V and 5 bases from J, with 12 bases between. CDR3 loop: CASSLWGARNEKLFF. CDR3 DNA: TGTGCCAGCAGCTTATGGGGGGCGCGGAATGAAAAACTGTTTTTT.

This clonotype was seen repeatedly, ten times or more. This rearrangement joins TRBV5-1 to TRBJ2-5, with 7 bases fitting TRBD1. This CDR3 spans 13 amino acids. Germline V gene lookup returns CDR1 SGHRS and CDR2 YFSETQ. Unmatched junction bases numbered 2, after V lost 3 bases and J lost 3 bases. DNA of the CDR3: TGCGCCAGCAGCTCAGGGACAGAAGAGACCCAGTACTTC. This codes for CASSSGTEETQYF.

This clonotype was observed at least ten times. The chain joins TRBV4-1 to TRBJ2-5; 10 bases agree with TRBD2. With V trimmed by 0 bases and J by 2 bases, 9 bases remained unmatched. The CDR3 loop spans 18 amino acids. CDR1 is MGHRA, CDR2 YSYEKL, per germline. CDR3 amino acids: CASSQDLGLAAVQETQYF. The CDR3 DNA follows: TGCGCCAGCAGCCAAGATCTTGGACTAGCGGCAGTTCAAGAGACCCAGTACTTC.